Following are 31 T cell receptor beta chains from one sample sequenced in a study of patients and donors after allogeneic stem cell transplantation. TCRdb used MiXCR to reprocess the RT-PCR reads, holding one entry per CDR3 protein. This table holds approximately 170,000 distinct CDR3 sequences, about 24% found once. Source material: blood, either unsorted or a sorted T cell fraction (not recorded which). These receptors all come from a human donor who was either an allogeneic HSCT recipient or a stem cell or donor lymphocyte infusion donor (not recorded which). It is not recorded whose cells these are; they may come from a transplant donor.

Details on this clonotype: This may arise from a read error, as a much more abundant clone is one base away. The rearrangement joins TRBV5-1 to TRBJ1-1; TRBD1 agrees at 7 bases. This CDR3 has 12 amino acids. Germline values: CDR1 SGHRS, CDR2 YFSETQ. The CDR3 reads CATTGQWTESFF. The CDR3 coding sequence is TGCGCCACCACGGGACAGTGGACTGAATCTTTCTTT.

The rearrangement links TRBV27 to TRBJ2-5, with D hard to call. Germline CDR1 and CDR2: MNHEY and SMNVEV (reference sequence). V was pared by 0 bases and J by 4 bases, with 3 bases between. CDR3 length: 12 residues. DNA of the CDR3: TGTGCCAGCAGTTTATCGGGAGAGACCCAGTACTTC. Translation gives CASSLSGETQYF.

This chain links TRBV14 with TRBJ2-2; D is uncertain. V shed 1 base and J shed 6 bases, with 9 bases lying between them. This CDR3 has 14 amino acids. Germline values: CDR1 SGHDN, CDR2 FVKESK. CDR3: CASSQGYPAGELFF. DNA for the CDR3: TGTGCCAGCAGCCAAGGTTATCCCGCCGGGGAGCTGTTTTTT.

The chain has TRBV29-1 and TRBJ2-2; D may be TRBD1 (6 bases). V was shortened by 0 bases and J by 4 bases, with 18 bases between the two germline ends. The CDR3 sequence is 17 residues long. Looked up from germline, CDR1 is SQVTM and CDR2 is ANQGSEA. The CDR3 is CSVEEGGTSRITGELFF. The CDR3 DNA is TGCAGCGTTGAAGAGGGTGGGACATCCAGGATCACCGGGGAGCTGTTTTTT.

This clonotype was counted many times. The J gene is TRBJ2-7, the V gene TRBV5-1, with 7 bases lining up with TRBD1. This CDR3 comprises 14 residues. V lost 6 bases to trimming and J lost 2 bases; unmatched junction nucleotides: 8. The germline V gene encodes CDR1 SGHRS and CDR2 YFSETQ. The CDR3 loop reads CASTARQGTYEQYF. DNA for the CDR3: TGCGCCAGCACCGCAAGACAGGGCACCTACGAGCAGTACTTC.

This clonotype showed up just a few times. The V gene is TRBV6-5, the J gene TRBJ1-2, with D unresolved. CDR3 length equals 16 residues. The germline gives CDR1 MNHEY, CDR2 SVGAGI. Trimming shortened V by 6 bases and J by 5 bases, and 22 bases separated the two germline ends. The CDR3 nucleotides read TGTGCCAGCAGCCTTACCCCCAGGCTCCCCTTTTATGGCTACACCTTC. Its protein is CASSLTPRLPFYGYTF.

The chain uses TRBV6-5 and TRBJ2-5; D might be TRBD2 (7 bases). The CDR3 covers 17 residues. Trimming took off 0 bases at V and 1 base at J, with 15 bases between the two ends. CDR1 MNHEY and CDR2 SVGAGI come from the germline V gene. CDR3 nucleotide sequence: TGTGCCAGCAGTTACTCGGGAGGGGGGCCGGCCCAAGAGACCCAGTACTTC. Its protein is CASSYSGGGPAQETQYF.

This clonotype was counted between two and nine times. This chain joins TRBV24-1 and TRBJ2-1; 8 nucleotides align to TRBD1. The V gene's germline CDR1 is KGHDR and CDR2 SFDVKD. This CDR3 comprises 13 residues. V trimming: 5 bases; J trimming: 9 bases; junction bases outside the gene matches: 5. CDR3 in amino acids: CATSVTGGFEQFF. The DNA of the CDR3 is TGTGCCACCAGTGTTACAGGGGGTTTTGAGCAGTTCTTC.

This rearrangement joins TRBV5-1 to TRBJ2-3; D possibly corresponds to TRBD2 (6 bases). This CDR3 is built from 15 residues. Germline lookup yields CDR1 SGHRS and CDR2 YFSETQ. V shed 0 bases and J shed 3 bases, with 11 bases lying between them. CDR3 protein: CASSLAPGLTDTQYF. Written as DNA, the CDR3 is TGCGCCAGCAGCTTGGCCCCGGGACTTACAGATACGCAGTATTTT. The full variable domain, rest sourced from reference TRBV5-1 and TRBJ2-3, is KAGVTQTPRYLIKTRGQQVTLSCSPISGHRSVSWYQQTPGQGLQFLFEYFSETQRNKGNFPGRFSGRQFSNSRSEMNVSTLELGDSALYLCASSLAPGLTDTQYFGPGTRLTVL.

The chain couples TRBV7-2 to TRBJ1-2; D remains ambiguous. V was shortened by 1 base and J by 5 bases, with 8 bases between the two germline ends. CDR1 SGHTA and CDR2 FQGNSA come from the germline V gene. The CDR3 has 13 amino acids. CDR3 protein: CASSLGETYGYTF. DNA for the CDR3: TGTGCCAGCAGCTTAGGAGAAACTTATGGCTACACCTTC.

This clonotype showed up just once. The gene calls are TRBV2 and TRBJ2-1; no firm D call. The CDR3 runs to 13 residues. Deletions cut 7 bases from V and 9 bases from J, with 16 bases between. The germline gives CDR1 SNHLY, CDR2 FYNNEI. DNA of the CDR3: TGTGCCAGCAAAAGAGGTAGCTTGGTTGAGCAGTTCTTC. Protein sequence: CASKRGSLVEQFF.

V usage is TRBV7-2 and J usage is TRBJ2-4; the D gene is possibly TRBD2 (5 bases). Trimming removed 4 bases at V and 4 bases at J, with 5 bases between. Germline V gene sequence: CDR1 SGHTA, CDR2 FQGNSA. CDR3 length: 12 amino acids. The CDR3 DNA sequence: TGTGCCAGCAGCTGGGAGAAAAACATTCAGTACTTC. This encodes CASSWEKNIQYF.

Only a few counts were recorded for this clonotype. The rearrangement joins TRBV4-3 to TRBJ1-1; D call uncertain. The CDR3 is 14 amino acids. V lost 5 bases, J lost 1 base, and 11 bases lay in between. Per germline, CDR1 LGHNA and CDR2 YSLEER. The CDR3 loop is CASSFGAGNTEAFF. The CDR3 DNA is TGCGCCAGCAGCTTCGGAGCAGGGAACACTGAAGCTTTCTTT.

The genes are TRBV3-1 and TRBJ1-1; the D gene is possibly TRBD1 (6 bases). The V gene's germline CDR1 is LGHDT and CDR2 YNNKEL (reference sequence). The CDR3 runs 15 residues. The V end lost 4 bases, the J end lost 4 bases, and 16 bases lay between the germline ends. The CDR3 DNA reads TGTGCCAGCAGCCCAGTACAGGGCCGAGGCACTGAAGCTTTCTTT. Translated, it gives CASSPVQGRGTEAFF.

V usage is TRBV5-1 and J usage is TRBJ2-3; D remains unclear. With 5 bases removed from V and 3 bases from J, the gap between germline ends came to 13 bases. The CDR3 length is 14 residues. Per germline, CDR1 SGHRS and CDR2 YFSETQ. The CDR3: CASSEVVLTDTQYF. The CDR3 coding sequence is TGCGCCAGCAGTGAGGTGGTATTGACAGATACGCAGTATTTT.

The chain has TRBV15 and TRBJ2-7, with D unclear. Trimming took 0 bases from V and 7 from J, leaving 10 bases between them. Germline CDR1 LNHNV, CDR2 YYDKDF (reference sequence). The CDR3 has 13 amino acids. The CDR3 sequence is CATSRDQAREQYF. The CDR3 DNA reads as TGTGCCACCAGCAGAGATCAGGCTCGAGAGCAGTACTTC.

The rearrangement joins TRBV18 to TRBJ1-2; D is uncertain. The V end lost 1 base, the J end lost 5 bases, and 14 bases lay between the germline ends. Germline V gene data show CDR1 as KGHSH and CDR2 as LQKENI. The CDR3 is made up of 15 amino acids. The CDR3 reads CASSPRGAAEYGYTF. The CDR3 bases are TGTGCCAGCTCACCACGAGGCGCCGCGGAGTATGGCTACACCTTC.

This rearrangement joins TRBV12-3 or TRBV12-4 to TRBJ2-1; a weak D match, TRBD1 (6 bases). The V gene lost 3 bases and the J gene lost 9 bases, with 15 bases spanning the gap. The CDR3 length is 14 residues. The CDR3 region is CASSLSRGFGEQFF. For the CDR3, the DNA is TGTGCCAGCAGTTTGAGTAGGGGGTTCGGTGAGCAGTTCTTC.

There are a few counts of this clonotype. The gene calls are TRBV9 and TRBJ2-3; D ambiguous. V lost 2 bases, J lost 2 bases, and 6 bases lay in between. CDR1 and CDR2 (germline): SGDLS, YYNGEE. There are 13 residues in the CDR3. CDR3 loop: CASSVAVTDTQYF. CDR3 in DNA: TGTGCCAGCAGCGTTGCAGTCACAGATACGCAGTATTTT.

V is TRBV3-1 and J is TRBJ2-7; 7 bases fit TRBD1. Germline V gene data show CDR1 as LGHDT and CDR2 as YNNKEL (reference sequence). V lost 5 bases, J lost 5 bases, and 12 bases stayed unmatched. CDR3 size: 15 residues. The CDR3 is CASSDRQGELDEQYF. CDR3 DNA: TGTGCCAGCAGCGATCGACAGGGAGAACTCGACGAGCAGTACTTC.

The sample holds a few counts of this clonotype. The chain employs TRBV25-1 and TRBJ1-1; possibly TRBD1 for D (6 bases). The ends were cut back, 4 bases at V and 4 bases at J, with 13 bases in the middle. Germline CDR1 is MGHDK and CDR2 is SYGVNS. This CDR3 spans 14 amino acids. CDR3 DNA: TGTGCCAGCAGTGGCTACACAGGGCTCACTGAAGCTTTCTTT. Encoded protein: CASSGYTGLTEAFF. Complete variable domain (other parts from reference TRBV25-1 and TRBJ1-1): EADIYQTPRYLVIGTGKKITLECSQTMGHDKMYWYQQDPGMELHLIHYSYGVNSTEKGDLSSESTVSRIRTEHFPLTLESARPSHTSQYLCASSGYTGLTEAFFGQGTRLTVV.

The chain recombines TRBV20-1 with TRBJ2-1, with 9 bases aligning to TRBD2. The CDR3 sequence is 15 residues long. Germline CDR1 DFQATT, CDR2 SNEGSKA (reference sequence). J lost 7 bases, V lost 0 bases, and 7 bases had no gene match. The CDR3 DNA follows: TGCAGTGCTAGAGAACCTAGCGGGATGGTAAATGAGCAGTTCTTC. Translated, it gives CSAREPSGMVNEQFF.

This chain links TRBV20-1 with TRBJ2-1; weak D call: TRBD2 (7 bases). Germline CDR1 is DFQATT and CDR2 is SNEGSKA (reference sequence). The germline V and J ends were trimmed by 0 bases and 1 base, with 19 bases remaining between them. This CDR3 contains 18 residues. This CDR3 reads CSARDGRGALRSYNEQFF. DNA of the CDR3: TGCAGTGCTAGAGATGGCCGGGGGGCGCTCAGGTCCTACAATGAGCAGTTCTTC.

This clonotype was observed many times. This rearrangement joins TRBV7-9 to TRBJ1-1, with D possibly TRBD1 on 5 matching bases. Trimming stripped 1 base from V and 2 bases from J, with 11 bases between. The germline gives CDR1 SEHNR, CDR2 FQNEAQ (reference sequence). The CDR3 is 15 amino acids. CDR3 sequence (DNA): TGTGCCAGCAGCTTAGGCCAGGGTATTAACACTGAAGCTTTCTTT. The encoded protein is CASSLGQGINTEAFF.

This clonotype appeared a few times. The chain combines TRBV4-1 with TRBJ2-1; weak D call: TRBD1 (5 bases). Germline V gives CDR1 MGHRA, CDR2 YSYEKL. V was clipped by 3 bases and J by 5 bases, with 8 bases between them. This CDR3 comprises 13 residues. CDR3 amino acids: CASSHTGNNEQFF. The CDR3 DNA follows: TGCGCCAGCAGCCACACAGGAAACAATGAGCAGTTCTTC.

This clonotype turned up a few times. The rearrangement links TRBV5-1 to TRBJ2-7, with D perhaps matching TRBD1 (6 bases). CDR1 and CDR2 (germline): SGHRS, YFSETQ. Trimming pared 3 bases from V and 4 bases from J, leaving 11 bases between. The CDR3 consists of 13 residues. The CDR3 sequence is CASSSRTDYEQYF. DNA of the CDR3: TGCGCCAGCAGCTCCCGGACAGATTACGAGCAGTACTTC.

The V call is TRBV5-1, the J call TRBJ1-1; no reliable D call. V lost 0 bases and J lost 3, with 18 bases in between. The germline gives CDR1 SGHRS, CDR2 YFSETQ. This CDR3 has 17 residues. The CDR3: CASSLGGIRERYTEAFF. The CDR3 region has the DNA TGCGCCAGCAGCTTGGGGGGAATTAGGGAGAGGTACACTGAAGCTTTCTTT.

The genes are TRBV5-1 and TRBJ2-1, with D maybe TRBD2 (6 bases). CDR1 and CDR2 (germline): SGHRS, YFSETQ. V was trimmed by 1 base and J by 8 bases, leaving 13 bases between them. The CDR3 is 14 residues long. DNA for the CDR3: TGCGCCAGCAGCTTGTTACTAGCAAGGGATGAGCAGTTCTTC. It is translated as CASSLLLARDEQFF.

V is TRBV15 and J is TRBJ1-2, with D unclear. Trimming took off 8 bases at V and 4 bases at J, with 11 bases between the two ends. This CDR3 has 12 residues. Germline V gene sequence: CDR1 LNHNV, CDR2 YYDKDF (reference sequence). CDR3 region: CATRGQGYGYTF. The CDR3 nucleotides are TGTGCCACCCGCGGCCAAGGCTATGGCTACACCTTC.

This clonotype has only a few counts. The V and J genes are TRBV12-3 or TRBV12-4 and TRBJ2-5; no clear D gene. The ends were cut back, 9 bases at V and 2 bases at J, with 13 bases in the middle. The CDR3 length is 13 residues. DNA of the CDR3: TGTGCCAGTGTTGTCGGCTCGCAAGAGACCCAGTACTTC. It specifies CASVVGSQETQYF.

This rearrangement joins TRBV12-3 or TRBV12-4 to TRBJ1-5; D possibly corresponds to TRBD1 (6 bases). V lost 3 bases and J 7 bases, leaving 19 bases between the germline ends. The CDR3 runs to 16 residues. The CDR3 DNA follows: TGTGCCAGCAGTTTCGCCCCTAGGCAGGGGCCCCAGCCCCAGCATTTT. Translation: CASSFAPRQGPQPQHF.